The 20 T cell receptor beta chains below were found in one sample sequenced in a study of radiation and T cells in renal cell carcinoma (dated by TCRdb to 2018 to 2021). Library construction relied on the immunoSEQ multiplex PCR assay. TCRdb's version of the immuneACCESS table is confined to in-frame rearrangements and falls short of the full clone set. An unresolved V gene accounts for under half of the shortfall where checked; the remainder is of unknown origin. This sample is represented by 95,000 to 150,000 clones; approximately 85% of them were singletons. In total, the top ten clones hold roughly 6% of the sample. Explained via the paper, the time point label denotes: blood 2 weeks post-SBRT. This specimen's treatment or condition label, interpreted: 15 Gy SBRT to primary tumor, nephrectomy 4 weeks later. This specimen was blood, taken from a patient whose treatment included radiotherapy and nephrectomy. The receptor set was obtained from a man over 45 with renal cell carcinoma.

This clone appeared once. This rearrangement joins TRBV7-2 to TRBJ2-3; D is tentatively TRBD1 or TRBD2 (5 bases each). The CDR3 extends over 14 amino acids. With 5 bases removed from V and 4 bases from J, the gap between germline ends came to 13 bases. In germline, CDR1 is SGHTA, CDR2 FQGNSA. The CDR3: CASSEWGSADTQYF. The CDR3 nucleotides read TGTGCCAGCAGCGAATGGGGGAGCGCAGATACGCAGTATTTT.

The chain uses TRBV4-1 and TRBJ2-1; D call uncertain. Germline lookup yields CDR1 MGHRA and CDR2 YSYEKL. CDR3 length: 17 amino acids. The ends were cut back, 0 bases at V and 0 bases at J, with 12 bases in the middle. The CDR3 region is CASSQDVGQSSYNEQFF. For the CDR3, the DNA is TGCGCCAGCAGCCAAGATGTAGGCCAGTCCTCCTACAATGAGCAGTTCTTC.

The table lists this clone with a count of one. The chain combines TRBV18 with TRBJ1-1; 8 bases align to TRBD1. The V gene's germline CDR1 is KGHSH and CDR2 LQKENI. The V gene end was trimmed by 1 base and the J gene end by 4 bases; junction bases not matched to a gene: 2. The CDR3 runs 14 residues. The CDR3 bases are TGTGCCAGCTCACCACGAGGACAGGGCACTGAAGCTTTCTTT. This sequence encodes CASSPRGQGTEAFF.

This clone has a handful of counts. This chain links TRBV14 with TRBJ2-3, with no clear D. CDR1 and CDR2 (germline): SGHDN, FVKESK. The CDR3 has 13 residues. Between the trimmed V and J ends, which lost 2 bases and 4 bases, there was a span of 7 bases. In DNA form, the CDR3 reads TGTGCCAGCAGCCAAAACACGGCAGATACGCAGTATTTT. Protein sequence: CASSQNTADTQYF. The complete variable domain, with remaining parts taken from reference TRBV14 and TRBJ2-3, reads EAGVTQFPSHSVIEKGQTVTLRCDPISGHDNLYWYRRVMGKEIKFLLHFVKESKQDESGMPNNRFLAERTGGTYSTLKVQPAELEDSGVYFCASSQNTADTQYFGPGTRLTVL.

This rearrangement joins TRBV9 to TRBJ1-3; D ambiguous. Germline CDR1 reads SGDLS; CDR2 reads YYNGEE. The CDR3 loop spans 14 amino acids. V lost 3 bases, J lost 1 base, and 8 bases lay in between. CDR3 protein: CASSAESSGNTIYF. The CDR3 coding sequence is TGTGCCAGCAGCGCCGAAAGTTCTGGAAACACCATATATTTT. Full variable domain (remainder filled in from reference TRBV9 and TRBJ1-3): DSGVTQTPKHLITATGQRVTLRCSPRSGDLSVYWYQQSLDQGLQFLIQYYNGEERAKGNILERFSAQQFPDLHSELNLSSLELGDSALYFCASSAESSGNTIYFGEGSWLTVV.

The chain recombines TRBV15 with TRBJ1-4; D not resolved. In germline, CDR1 is LNHNV, CDR2 YYDKDF (reference sequence). With 2 bases removed from V and 7 bases from J, the gap between germline ends came to 8 bases. CDR3 length: 13 amino acids. The DNA for the CDR3 is TGTGCCACCAGCAGACACGACGGTGAAAAACTGTTTTTT. Translation: CATSRHDGEKLFF.

This chain connects TRBV28 to TRBJ1-5; 7 bases align to TRBD1. J lost 1 base, V lost 4 bases, and 7 bases had no gene match. This CDR3 is built from 16 residues. Germline V CDR1 and CDR2: MDHEN, SYDVKM. The CDR3 region is CASSSTGFGSNQPQHF. DNA for the CDR3: TGTGCCAGCAGTTCGACAGGGTTCGGGAGCAATCAGCCCCAGCATTTT.

The gene calls are TRBV5-1 and TRBJ1-4; TRBD1 aligns across 8 bases. Unmatched junction bases numbered 7, after V lost 6 bases and J lost 6 bases. The V gene's germline CDR1 is SGHRS and CDR2 YFSETQ. The CDR3 is 14 amino acids. In nucleotides, the CDR3 is TGCGCCAGCACCCCAGGGGGCCTAGATGAAAAACTGTTTTTT. Translation gives CASTPGGLDEKLFF. Full variable domain (remainder filled in from reference TRBV5-1 and TRBJ1-4): KAGVTQTPRYLIKTRGQQVTLSCSPISGHRSVSWYQQTPGQGLQFLFEYFSETQRNKGNFPGRFSGRQFSNSRSEMNVSTLELGDSALYLCASTPGGLDEKLFFGSGTQLSVL.

The rearrangement links TRBV10-3 to TRBJ2-7, with a tentative D call TRBD2 (6 bases). The CDR3 has 16 residues. The V gene's germline CDR1 is ENHRY and CDR2 SYGVKD. The V gene lost 0 bases and the J gene lost 5 bases, with 17 bases spanning the gap. In DNA form, the CDR3 reads TGTGCCATCAGTGAGTCCTATTCGGGAGCGGGTCACGAGCAGTACTTC. Protein: CAISESYSGAGHEQYF.

The V gene is TRBV6-6, the J gene TRBJ2-1, with D unclear. V was trimmed by 5 bases and J by 12 bases, leaving 14 bases between them. Germline V lookup: CDR1 MNHNY, CDR2 SVGAGI (reference sequence). CDR3 size: 12 residues. The CDR3 reads CASSTGPMGQFF. The CDR3 DNA follows: TGTGCCAGCAGTACCGGACCCATGGGGCAGTTCTTC.

This clone has a handful of counts. This chain connects TRBV28 to TRBJ1-5, with D maybe TRBD1 (6 bases). The germline V gene encodes CDR1 MDHEN and CDR2 SYDVKM. V dropped 7 bases and J dropped 6 bases, with 19 bases sitting between them. This CDR3 is built from 15 residues. CDR3 amino acids: CASTLGGYIGQPQHF. In DNA, the CDR3 is TGTGCCAGCACCCTAGGGGGGTACATAGGTCAGCCCCAGCATTTT.

The chain couples TRBV7-9 to TRBJ1-6; D is perhaps TRBD1 (6 bases). V lost 5 bases and J lost 7, with 15 bases in between. Germline V CDR1 and CDR2: SEHNR, FQNEAQ (reference sequence). The CDR3 is made up of 15 amino acids. CDR3 amino acids: CASSLIGGVNSPLHF. The CDR3 region has the DNA TGTGCCAGCAGCCTAATAGGGGGGGTCAATTCACCCCTCCACTTT.

This chain uses TRBV2 with TRBJ1-2; 8 nucleotides align to TRBD1. Germline-derived CDR1 and CDR2 are SNHLY and FYNNEI. The CDR3 consists of 16 residues. V gave up 5 bases and J gave up 7 bases; unmatched junction bases: 15. The CDR3 here is CASSTQTGDNLVGYTF. CDR3 in DNA: TGTGCCAGCAGTACCCAGACAGGGGACAACTTAGTTGGCTACACCTTC.

The rearrangement uses TRBV7-9 and TRBJ2-7; D is undetermined. Germline-derived CDR1 and CDR2 are SEHNR and FQNEAQ (reference sequence). V was trimmed by 2 bases and J by 6 bases, leaving 14 bases between them. The CDR3 contains 14 residues. CDR3 amino acids: CASSLTTYPLEQYF. CDR3 nucleotide sequence: TGTGCCAGCAGCTTAACGACCTACCCACTCGAGCAGTACTTC.

Only a few counts were recorded for this clone. The chain uses TRBV2 and TRBJ2-2; unclear D gene. Per germline, CDR1 SNHLY and CDR2 FYNNEI. V shed 8 bases and J shed 2 bases, with 15 bases lying between them. This CDR3 is 15 amino acids long. The CDR3 sequence: CASGPDGGNTGELFF. The CDR3 coding sequence is TGTGCCAGCGGTCCTGACGGCGGTAACACCGGGGAGCTGTTTTTT.

The chain uses TRBV2 and TRBJ2-3, with no clear D. With 5 bases removed from V and 0 bases from J, the gap between germline ends came to 18 bases. Germline CDR1 and CDR2: SNHLY and FYNNEI. The CDR3 consists of 17 residues. CDR3 sequence: CASSPTPFSVSTDTQYF. The DNA of the CDR3 is TGTGCCAGCAGTCCAACCCCCTTTTCTGTAAGCACAGATACGCAGTATTTT.

The V and J genes are TRBV30 and TRBJ2-1, with D perhaps given as TRBD1 or TRBD2 (6 bases each). Between the trimmed V and J ends, which lost 8 bases and 4 bases, there was a span of 15 bases. Germline lookup yields CDR1 GTSNPN and CDR2 SVGIG (reference sequence). The CDR3 runs 13 residues. CDR3 DNA sequence: TGTGCCGTAGAGGAGGGGGATTACAATGAGCAGTTCTTC. This translates into CAVEEGDYNEQFF.

The J gene is TRBJ1-3, the V gene TRBV30; D gene uncertain. Per germline, CDR1 GTSNPN and CDR2 SVGIG (reference sequence). The CDR3 contains 14 residues. Trimming took 2 bases from V and 2 from J, leaving 10 bases between them. Here the CDR3 reads CAWSFTDAGNTIYF. The CDR3 DNA reads TGTGCCTGGAGTTTCACTGACGCTGGAAACACCATATATTTT.

The chain carries TRBV11-2 and TRBJ1-1; D ambiguous. Trimming removed 4 bases from V and 2 bases from J, with 11 bases in between. The CDR3 loop spans 14 amino acids. Germline V gene data show CDR1 as SGHAT and CDR2 as FQNNGV. The CDR3 coding sequence is TGTGCCAGCAGCTCGGATCCCACAAACACTGAAGCTTTCTTT. This encodes CASSSDPTNTEAFF.

The rearrangement joins TRBV2 to TRBJ2-3, with 12 positions matching TRBD2. V shed 6 bases and J 0 bases; nucleotides not matched to a gene: 4. Germline CDR1 reads SNHLY; CDR2 reads FYNNEI. The CDR3 totals 16 residues. The CDR3 nucleotides are TGTGCCAGCAGGCTAGCGGGAGGGGGGAGCACAGATACGCAGTATTTT. The encoded protein is CASRLAGGGSTDTQYF.